The source of this TCR beta chain is a study of post-analysis software for immune sequencing data. Germline-derived CDR1 and CDR2 are ENHRY and SYGVKD. This CDR3 spans 15 amino acids. The ends lost 2 bases at V and 4 bases at J; junction bases unmatched: 5. Incorporated into the TCR beta cDNA libraries were unique molecular identifiers, which served to reduce PCR and sequencing biases. TCRdb redid the calling of the PCR reads with MiXCR, one entry per CDR3 protein. The profile covers approximately 690,000 distinct CDR3 sequences, with roughly three fifths appearing a single time and about 11% taken by the ten largest. Concerning this clonotype: Its antigen is unidentified.

Study-wide results and caveats: Elevated frequency relative to controls characterized several TRBV segments in patients, TRBV5-6, TRBV5-1 and TRBV20-1 among them. Multiple sclerosis patients showed significantly lower normalized Chao1 diversity than controls did.

The genes are TRBV10-3 and TRBJ1-5; 7 nucleotides match TRBD1. The origin of this receptor is a girl aged 2 to 10 with multiple sclerosis. The sequenced sample consisted of blood. This CDR3 reads CAISEAGTDNQPQHF. The CDR3 DNA is TGTGCCATCAGTGAGGCTGGGACAGATAATCAGCCCCAGCATTTT.